In this sample, the clone carrying this TCR beta chain turned up a few times. Other DNA sequences within the sample encode an identical CDR3. This record belongs to a study of blood T cell repertoires in COVID-19. On the study more broadly: Samples taken during acute and convalescent COVID-19 were collected in the United States, Italy and Spain.

In germline, CDR1 is SGHKS, CDR2 YYEKEE (reference sequence). The V end was cut by 2 bases, the J end by 4 bases, with 7 bases between. The CDR3 spans 12 residues. The repertoire was sequenced with immunoSEQ multiplex PCR; TCRdb's copy has only in-frame clones and lacks some. Here the sample spans a few hundred thousand clones, 85% being singletons. This chain links TRBV5-5 with TRBJ2-7; D is uncertain. The receptor's source is a woman aged 70-85 years with COVID-19, enrolled during active disease. The sequenced sample consisted of peripheral blood. In DNA, the CDR3 is TGTGCCAGCAGCTTCTACCTGTACGAGCAGTACTTC. Translation gives CASSFYLYEQYF.